The next 19 T cell receptor beta chains were all read from a single sample in a study of shared clonotypes between healthy human individuals. The protocol was immunoSEQ multiplex PCR, while the TCRdb copy is restricted to in-frame clones and leaves out a portion. The repertoire consists of around 1.6 million clones, with around 98% occurring once and the leading ten covering less than 0.55%. The sequencing sample was made of naive CD4+ T cells sorted from blood. Specified subset: CD45RA+ positively selected. The receptor source for this set is a man aged 25-45 years in good health.

The chain couples TRBV25-1 to TRBJ2-1; no reliable D call. V lost 3 bases, J lost 6 bases, and 12 bases lay in between. Germline CDR1 reads MGHDK; CDR2 reads SYGVNS. This CDR3 region has 14 residues. In DNA form, the CDR3 reads TGTGCCAGCAGTGATAATTTTGGGCGCAATGAGCAGTTCTTC. It yields the protein CASSDNFGRNEQFF.

The CDR3: CASSLGWMGGRSYEQYF. The CDR3 coding sequence is TGTGCCAGCAGCTTAGGGTGGATGGGGGGCCGATCCTACGAGCAGTACTTC. The chain employs TRBV11-2 and TRBJ2-7; D may be TRBD1 or TRBD2 (6 bases each). CDR1 is SGHAT and CDR2 is FQNNGV in the germline V gene. This CDR3 has 17 amino acids. The V end was cut by 1 base, the J end by 1 base, with 17 bases between.

The V gene is TRBV15, the J gene TRBJ2-7, with D tentatively TRBD2 (5 bases). The CDR3 runs to 17 residues. V lost 1 base and J 0 bases, leaving 16 bases between the germline ends. Germline values: CDR1 LNHNV, CDR2 YYDKDF (reference sequence). CDR3 DNA: TGTGCCACCAGCAGAGCCGGAGGCAGTTACTACTCCTACGAGCAGTACTTC. Protein sequence: CATSRAGGSYYSYEQYF. The whole variable domain, filled in from reference TRBV15 and TRBJ2-7, reads DAMVIQNPRYQVTQFGKPVTLSCSQTLNHNVMYWYQQKSSQAPKLLFHYYDKDFNNEADTPDNFQSRRPNTSFCFLDIRSPGLGDTAMYLCATSRAGGSYYSYEQYFGPGTRLTVT.

The gene calls are TRBV30 and TRBJ2-7; maybe TRBD2 (5 bases). The germline V and J ends were trimmed by 8 bases and 3 bases, with 17 bases remaining between them. This CDR3 contains 13 residues. The germline V gene encodes CDR1 GTSNPN and CDR2 SVGIG (reference sequence). CDR3: CARSLVNGYEQYF. The DNA for the CDR3 is TGTGCCCGATCACTAGTGAACGGCTACGAGCAGTACTTC.

The chain couples TRBV6-5 to TRBJ1-5; unclear D gene. The CDR3 is 14 amino acids. Germline lookup yields CDR1 MNHEY and CDR2 SVGAGI. Between the trimmed V and J ends, which lost 5 bases and 9 bases, there was a span of 17 bases. The CDR3 here is CASSAQASEAPQHF. CDR3 nucleotides: TGTGCCAGCAGTGCTCAGGCCAGCGAGGCGCCCCAGCATTTT.

The chain is built from TRBV28 and TRBJ2-7; 8 nucleotides match TRBD2. Germline V gives CDR1 MDHEN, CDR2 SYDVKM. The CDR3 is 16 residues long. V was clipped by 7 bases and J by 4 bases; unmatched bases: 15. The CDR3 spells CASTPLVGLAGYEQYF. As DNA, the CDR3 is TGTGCCAGCACCCCACTTGTGGGGCTAGCGGGTTACGAGCAGTACTTC.

This clone occurred once. This CDR3 is also generated by other DNA sequences in the sample. The V and J genes are TRBV29-1 and TRBJ2-1, with unresolved D. Per the germline V gene, CDR1 is SQVTM and CDR2 is ANQGSEA. V dropped 3 bases and J dropped 4 bases, with 7 bases sitting between them. The length of the CDR3 is 12 residues. For the CDR3, the DNA is TGCAGCGTTGATGGCACTTACAATGAGCAGTTCTTC. Its translation: CSVDGTYNEQFF.

The gene calls are TRBV5-6 and TRBJ2-1; possible D gene TRBD1, 8 bases. The CDR3 has 15 residues. The V gene's germline CDR1 is SGHDT and CDR2 YYEEEE. V lost 4 bases and J lost 2, with 13 bases in between. In nucleotides, the CDR3 is TGTGCCAGCAGCAGCGGGACAGGTACCTACAATGAGCAGTTCTTC. Translation: CASSSGTGTYNEQFF.

V is TRBV5-1 and J is TRBJ2-5, with 12 bases that match TRBD2. Germline lookup yields CDR1 SGHRS and CDR2 YFSETQ. J gave up 6 bases and V 2 bases, and 14 bases lay outside the gene matches. CDR3 size: 18 residues. Written as DNA, the CDR3 is TGCGCCAGCAGCTTCACTAGCGGGAGGCTTTCCCCTAGAAAGACCCAGTACTTC. Its translation is CASSFTSGRLSPRKTQYF.

This chain links TRBV6-5 with TRBJ2-1, with D tentatively TRBD1 or TRBD2 (5 bases each). The CDR3 totals 16 residues. V shed 1 base and J shed 2 bases, with 12 bases lying between them. CDR1 is MNHEY and CDR2 is SVGAGI in the germline V gene. CDR3 DNA: TGTGCCAGCAGTTACTGGGGGAGAGGCACCTACAATGAGCAGTTCTTC. Translating it yields CASSYWGRGTYNEQFF.

The chain joins TRBV11-2 to TRBJ2-1; a weak D match, TRBD2 (6 bases). There are 13 residues in the CDR3. CDR1 is SGHAT and CDR2 is FQNNGV in the germline V gene. V shed 5 bases and J shed 7 bases, with 12 bases lying between them. CDR3 amino acids: CASSRGLVNEQFF. In DNA form, the CDR3 reads TGTGCCAGCAGCCGGGGACTTGTAAATGAGCAGTTCTTC.

The CDR3 nucleotides are TGCGCCAGCAGCTTGGCCGAGGAGCGGGAGGCGGTCGAGCAGTACTTC. Its protein product is CASSLAEEREAVEQYF. The rearrangement joins TRBV5-1 to TRBJ2-7, with 9 bases fitting TRBD2. The ends lost 0 bases at V and 6 bases at J; junction bases unmatched: 10. This CDR3 has 16 residues. Germline assignment: CDR1 SGHRS and CDR2 YFSETQ. The variable domain in full, with the rest retrieved from reference TRBV5-1 and TRBJ2-7, is KAGVTQTPRYLIKTRGQQVTLSCSPISGHRSVSWYQQTPGQGLQFLFEYFSETQRNKGNFPGRFSGRQFSNSRSEMNVSTLELGDSALYLCASSLAEEREAVEQYFGPGTRLTVT.

The chain joins TRBV2 to TRBJ1-2; no definite D call. Trimming pared 9 bases from V and 8 bases from J, leaving 16 bases between. The length of the CDR3 is 12 residues. CDR1 SNHLY and CDR2 FYNNEI come from the germline V gene. The CDR3 coding sequence is TGTGCCAGTGACCTTTCCACGGGCGGCTACACCTTC. Amino acids: CASDLSTGGYTF.

As concerns this clone: The same CDR3 is also encoded by other DNA sequences in this sample. This chain uses TRBV5-1 with TRBJ2-1; the D is unclear. The CDR3 runs 15 residues. Trimming pared 0 bases from V and 0 bases from J, leaving 7 bases between. Germline V gene sequence: CDR1 SGHRS, CDR2 YFSETQ. The CDR3 coding sequence is TGCGCCAGCAGCTTGGCTCAGAGCTCCTACAATGAGCAGTTCTTC. Its translation: CASSLAQSSYNEQFF.

V gene TRBV19 combines with J gene TRBJ2-2; 7 nucleotides align to TRBD1. The trim removed 5 bases at V and 3 bases at J, leaving 15 bases unmatched. CDR1 is LNHDA, CDR2 SQIVND, per germline (reference sequence). The CDR3 extends over 18 amino acids. CDR3 sequence (DNA): TGTGCCAGTAGTCCTAGGACAGGTGGGTTCGGTTACACCGGGGAGCTGTTTTTT. Its translation: CASSPRTGGFGYTGELFF.

The chain combines TRBV5-1 with TRBJ2-3; 10 bases map to TRBD1. The germline CDR1 and CDR2 sequences are SGHRS and YFSETQ. With 4 bases clipped from V and 6 bases from J, the junction kept 23 bases outside the gene matches. This CDR3 spans 20 amino acids. The CDR3 nucleotides read TGCGCCAGCAGCATTGCCTTTGTCCATCACAGGACAGGGGGAGTGGATACGCAGTATTTT. Protein sequence: CASSIAFVHHRTGGVDTQYF.

The chain combines TRBV15 with TRBJ2-4; no clear D. Germline lookup yields CDR1 LNHNV and CDR2 YYDKDF (reference sequence). V lost 0 bases and J lost 0, with 6 bases in between. This CDR3 is built from 15 residues. CDR3 in amino acids: CATSRDSLAKNIQYF. The CDR3 nucleotides are TGTGCCACCAGCAGAGACAGTCTAGCCAAAAACATTCAGTACTTC.

In DNA, the CDR3 is TGTGCCAGCAGCCGAGGGGCTAGCGGGAGCGCGAACACCGGGGAGCTGTTTTTT. It encodes CASSRGASGSANTGELFF. This chain uses TRBV7-2 with TRBJ2-2; 10 bases fit TRBD2. This CDR3 has 18 residues. Germline V gene data show CDR1 as SGHTA and CDR2 as FQGNSA. The V gene end was trimmed by 5 bases and the J gene end by 0 bases; junction bases not matched to a gene: 9.

This sequence joins TRBV5-1 and TRBJ1-2; perhaps TRBD1 as D (5 bases). The CDR3 is 13 residues long. V shed 0 bases and J shed 8 bases, with 11 bases lying between them. From germline, CDR1 is SGHRS and CDR2 YFSETQ. CDR3 loop: CASSLEGDGGYTF. CDR3 nucleotides: TGCGCCAGCAGCTTGGAAGGGGATGGAGGCTACACCTTC.